This entry lists 26 T cell receptor beta chains sequenced from one sample in a study of blood T cell repertoires in COVID-19. TCRdb's table, derived via immunoSEQ multiplex PCR, lists solely in-frame clones and lacks some. The data contain some 160,000 clones, 85% to 90% of them seen just once; the ten biggest clones take up more than 3%. The sequenced material came from peripheral blood. These receptors were taken from a woman aged 70-85 years with acute or convalescent COVID-19.

This clone was found once. This chain joins TRBV14 and TRBJ1-3; D uncertain. CDR1 and CDR2 from the germline V gene are SGHDN and FVKESK. V dropped 4 bases and J dropped 2 bases, with 6 bases sitting between them. The CDR3 extends over 13 amino acids. CDR3 DNA: TGTGCCAGCAGCCTAGTCCCTGGAAACACCATATATTTT. The encoded protein is CASSLVPGNTIYF.

The chain is built from TRBV7-2 and TRBJ2-4; tentative D call: TRBD2 (5 bases). Deletions cut 5 bases from V and 7 bases from J, with 15 bases between. Germline CDR1 SGHTA, CDR2 FQGNSA. The CDR3 spans 14 residues. CDR3 coding DNA: TGTGCCAGCAGCCCCTGGGTGGGCGGGAACATTCAGTACTTC. Translated: CASSPWVGGNIQYF.

This rearrangement joins TRBV19 to TRBJ2-2, with 7 positions matching TRBD1. CDR1 and CDR2 from the germline V gene are LNHDA and SQIVND (reference sequence). CDR3 length: 16 residues. Trimming took 5 bases from V and 4 from J; bases not matched to a gene: 10. The DNA for the CDR3 is TGTGCCAGTAGTTCCCCCCAGGGGGTCCTCACCGGGGAGCTGTTTTTT. This codes for CASSSPQGVLTGELFF.

The chain carries TRBV2 and TRBJ2-3, with D possibly matching TRBD2 (7 bases). V shed 5 bases and J shed 4 bases, with 13 bases lying between them. The CDR3 covers 14 residues. Germline-derived CDR1 and CDR2 are SNHLY and FYNNEI. Here the CDR3 reads CASSTGGRADTQYF. DNA of the CDR3: TGTGCCAGCAGTACGGGGGGCAGGGCAGATACGCAGTATTTT.

This sequence joins TRBV6-2 or TRBV6-3 and TRBJ1-2; D gene ambiguous. CDR1 and CDR2 (germline): MNHEY, SVGEGT. V lost 5 bases and J 5 bases, leaving 24 bases between the germline ends. The CDR3 covers 17 residues. In DNA, the CDR3 is TGTGCCAGCAGTACTGATAAGTCTAGACGAGGCGGGTATGGCTACACCTTC. Its translation: CASSTDKSRRGGYGYTF.

The rearrangement uses TRBV19 and TRBJ1-5; D is unclear. V lost 7 bases and J lost 6, with 25 bases in between. The length of the CDR3 is 17 residues. CDR1 and CDR2 from the germline V gene are LNHDA and SQIVND (reference sequence). CDR3 amino acids: CASTVTRSEVGVQPQHF. The DNA for the CDR3 is TGTGCCAGTACCGTCACCCGGAGCGAAGTCGGTGTTCAGCCCCAGCATTTT.

The V and J genes are TRBV9 and TRBJ2-3; a weak D match, TRBD2 (5 bases). V lost 4 bases, J lost 2 bases, and 20 bases lay in between. Germline CDR1 reads SGDLS; CDR2 reads YYNGEE. The length of the CDR3 is 17 residues. CDR3 protein: CASSPLPLAFITDTQYF. For the CDR3, the DNA is TGTGCCAGCAGCCCCCTCCCCCTAGCATTCATCACAGATACGCAGTATTTT.

This chain joins TRBV6-5 and TRBJ1-3, with 7 bases identical to TRBD1. CDR3 length equals 15 residues. The V gene's germline CDR1 is MNHEY and CDR2 SVGAGI. Losses at the gene ends were 2 bases for V and 0 bases for J; bases not matched to a gene: 1. The CDR3 region has the DNA TGTGCCAGCAGTTACGACAGGGCCTCTGGAAACACCATATATTTT. Amino acids: CASSYDRASGNTIYF.

V is TRBV29-1 and J is TRBJ2-2; TRBD1 aligns across 8 bases. V was pared by 7 bases and J by 7 bases, with 5 bases of the junction left unmatched. The CDR3 consists of 12 residues. Germline lookup yields CDR1 SQVTM and CDR2 ANQGSEA. This CDR3 is CSGTGSFGELFF. In DNA form, the CDR3 reads TGCAGCGGGACAGGGAGCTTCGGGGAGCTGTTTTTT.

J is TRBJ2-5 and V is TRBV6-5, with 10 bases matching TRBD1. The V gene's germline CDR1 is MNHEY and CDR2 SVGAGI. V lost 7 bases and J lost 5; bases outside the gene matches: 10. This CDR3 is 15 amino acids long. CDR3: CASKTGTGVWETQYF. As DNA, the CDR3 is TGTGCCAGCAAAACCGGGACAGGGGTTTGGGAGACCCAGTACTTC.

The J gene is TRBJ1-6, the V gene TRBV5-1; 8 nucleotides align to TRBD1. After removal of 4 bases from V and 10 bases from J, the junction contained 10 bases not matched to a gene. Germline V gives CDR1 SGHRS, CDR2 YFSETQ. The CDR3 runs 15 residues. DNA for the CDR3: TGCGCCAGCAGCATCGGACAGGGTTCCACATCACCCCTCCACTTT. Protein sequence: CASSIGQGSTSPLHF. The full variable domain, in which reference TRBV5-1 and TRBJ1-6 provide the parts outside the CDR3, is KAGVTQTPRYLIKTRGQQVTLSCSPISGHRSVSWYQQTPGQGLQFLFEYFSETQRNKGNFPGRFSGRQFSNSRSEMNVSTLELGDSALYLCASSIGQGSTSPLHFGNGTRLTVT.

The chain employs TRBV2 and TRBJ2-7, with 9 bases identical to TRBD1. The CDR3 sequence is 20 residues long. Per germline, CDR1 SNHLY and CDR2 FYNNEI. The junction had 18 bases not matched to a gene; V was cut back by 3 bases and J by 0 bases. CDR3: CASSEIRDRVPHPSSYEQYF. CDR3 nucleotide sequence: TGTGCCAGCAGTGAGATCCGGGACAGGGTCCCGCACCCTAGCTCCTACGAGCAGTACTTC. The complete variable domain, with remaining parts taken from reference TRBV2 and TRBJ2-7, reads EPEVTQTPSHQVTQMGQEVILRCVPISNHLYFYWYRQILGQKVEFLVSFYNNEISEKSEIFDDQFSVERPDGSNFTLKIRSTKLEDSAMYFCASSEIRDRVPHPSSYEQYFGPGTRLTVT.

The V and J genes are TRBV25-1 and TRBJ2-3, with D tentatively TRBD2 (6 bases). The V gene's germline CDR1 is MGHDK and CDR2 SYGVNS. Trimming pared 7 bases from V and 7 bases from J, leaving 21 bases between. The CDR3 is 15 amino acids. The chain's CDR3 is CASKGERAGRNTQYF. The CDR3 coding sequence is TGTGCCAGCAAGGGCGAGCGGGCGGGCAGGAATACGCAGTATTTT.

The chain couples TRBV2 to TRBJ1-1, with D perhaps matching TRBD1 (5 bases). With 0 bases removed from V and 5 bases from J, the gap between germline ends came to 10 bases. This CDR3 comprises 14 residues. Per the germline V gene, CDR1 is SNHLY and CDR2 is FYNNEI. This CDR3 is CASSEAYRGTEAFF. CDR3 DNA: TGTGCCAGCAGTGAAGCGTATAGGGGAACTGAAGCTTTCTTT.

V usage is TRBV10-2 and J usage is TRBJ2-7; D call uncertain. Germline CDR1 is WSHSY and CDR2 is SAAADI. The CDR3 runs 14 residues. V was cut by 3 bases and J by 0 bases, with 9 bases left in between. As DNA, the CDR3 is TGCGCCAGCAGTGATGCCCCAGACTCCTACGAGCAGTACTTC. Translating gives CASSDAPDSYEQYF.

The chain uses TRBV19 and TRBJ1-4; TRBD1 matches 7 bases. The CDR3 has 15 residues. The J segment lost 7 bases and the V segment lost 6 bases, leaving 11 bases of the junction unmatched. CDR1 is LNHDA and CDR2 is SQIVND in the germline V gene (reference sequence). The CDR3 loop reads CASRRQGALGEKLFF. As DNA, the CDR3 is TGTGCCAGTAGGCGACAGGGTGCACTCGGTGAAAAACTGTTTTTT. Drawing the rest from reference TRBV19 and TRBJ1-4, the complete variable domain is DGGITQSPKYLFRKEGQNVTLSCEQNLNHDAMYWYRQDPGQGLRLIYYSQIVNDFQKGDIAEGYSVSREKKESFPLTVTSAQKNPTAFYLCASRRQGALGEKLFFGSGTQLSVL.

The gene calls are TRBV5-1 and TRBJ2-2; possibly TRBD1 for D (5 bases). The V gene's germline CDR1 is SGHRS and CDR2 YFSETQ. Trimming pared 1 base from V and 3 bases from J, leaving 13 bases between. The CDR3 runs to 16 residues. The CDR3 nucleotides read TGCGCCAGCAGCTTGCCTCACAGGCGAGACACCGGGGAGCTGTTTTTT. This gives the protein CASSLPHRRDTGELFF.

This rearrangement joins TRBV3-1 (or the pseudogene TRBV3-2) to TRBJ2-1; TRBD1 agrees at 7 bases. Germline V lookup: CDR1 LGHDT, CDR2 YNNKEL (reference sequence). This CDR3 spans 15 amino acids. After removal of 4 bases from V and 2 bases from J, the junction contained 5 bases not matched to a gene. CDR3 protein: CASSPRQGPYNEQFF. CDR3 coding DNA: TGTGCCAGCAGCCCGCGACAGGGTCCCTACAATGAGCAGTTCTTC.

The chain combines TRBV29-1 with TRBJ1-1; 9 positions match TRBD1. The germline V gene has CDR1 SQVTM and CDR2 ANQGSEA. This CDR3 spans 13 amino acids. V lost 7 bases, J lost 2 bases, and 5 bases stayed unmatched. The CDR3 protein is CSGGDRVNTEAFF. Written as DNA, the CDR3 is TGCAGCGGGGGGGACAGGGTTAACACTGAAGCTTTCTTT.

This chain links TRBV19 with TRBJ2-3; TRBD1 is a possible D gene (6 bases). The CDR3 length is 15 residues. Germline V CDR1 and CDR2: LNHDA, SQIVND (reference sequence). The ends were cut back, 3 bases at V and 0 bases at J, with 10 bases in the middle. The CDR3 DNA follows: TGTGCCAGTAGTATTAGGGACACCAGCACAGATACGCAGTATTTT. Translation: CASSIRDTSTDTQYF.

The J gene is TRBJ1-2, the V gene TRBV27, with 7 positions matching TRBD1. The CDR3 has 17 residues. The V segment lost 6 bases and the J segment 6 bases; nucleotides outside the gene matches: 19. The germline CDR1 and CDR2 sequences are MNHEY and SMNVEV (reference sequence). The CDR3 reads CASRPLPGTEEVDGYTF. The CDR3 region has the DNA TGTGCCAGCAGACCCCTCCCTGGGACAGAGGAGGTGGATGGCTACACCTTC.

V gene TRBV3-1 (or the pseudogene TRBV3-2) combines with J gene TRBJ2-5; perhaps TRBD1 as D (5 bases). The CDR3 has 14 residues. In germline, CDR1 is LGHDT, CDR2 YNNKEL (reference sequence). Deletions cut 0 bases from V and 5 bases from J, with 10 bases between. Here the CDR3 DNA reads TGTGCCAGCAGCCAAGATCCCAGGGCGGAGACCCAGTACTTC. Protein product: CASSQDPRAETQYF.

This chain uses TRBV27 with TRBJ2-7; possibly TRBD1 for D (6 bases). The V end lost 5 bases, the J end lost 2 bases, and 13 bases lay between the germline ends. CDR1 and CDR2 (germline): MNHEY, SMNVEV (reference sequence). This CDR3 region has 14 residues. DNA for the CDR3: TGTGCCAGCAGTCTCCGGGACACCACCTACGAGCAGTACTTC. It is translated as CASSLRDTTYEQYF.

The chain is built from TRBV19 and TRBJ1-6; 7 nucleotides align to TRBD1. V trimming: 6 bases; J trimming: 2 bases; junction bases outside the gene matches: 4. This CDR3 has 15 residues. CDR1 LNHDA and CDR2 SQIVND come from the germline V gene (reference sequence). CDR3 nucleotides: TGTGCCAGTAGCATACAGGGGACCTATAATTCACCCCTCCACTTT. Amino acid sequence: CASSIQGTYNSPLHF.

The genes are TRBV19 and TRBJ1-5; 10 bases are a match to TRBD1. The CDR3 has 15 residues. With 6 bases clipped from V and 6 bases from J, the junction kept 8 bases outside the gene matches. Germline CDR1 and CDR2: LNHDA and SQIVND (reference sequence). The DNA for the CDR3 is TGTGCCAGTAGCCGACAGGGGGCGACGGGTCAGCCCCAGCATTTT. Translated: CASSRQGATGQPQHF.

The rearrangement links TRBV21-1 to TRBJ2-7; the table's D gene call, TRBD1, was not cross checked with the DNA. TRBV21-1 is recorded as a pseudogene. The CDR3 covers 15 residues. The CDR3 is CASSNPTKSSYEQYF. The CDR3 DNA reads as TGTGCCAGCAGCAACCCAACAAAAAGCTCCTACGAGCAGTACTTC.